A single sample gave rise to the 7 T cell receptor beta chains below, sequenced in a study of blood T cell repertoires in COVID-19. Some clones are missing from TCRdb's copy, which holds only in-frame ones; the method was immunoSEQ multiplex PCR. The sample holds approximately 150,000 clones, about nine tenths seen once. The sequencing sample was made of peripheral blood. These receptors all come from a woman aged 50 to 60 with acute or convalescent COVID-19.

The rearrangement joins TRBV21-1 to TRBJ2-7; the D call TRBD1 from the table was never checked on the DNA. TRBV21-1 is classified as a pseudogene. The CDR3 totals 16 residues. CDR3 DNA sequence: TGTGCCAGCAGCATAAGGGGGACCAGTCCCTCTAACGAGCAGTACTTC. This sequence encodes CASSIRGTSPSNEQYF.

CDR3: CASSPRVHHQPQHF. The DNA for the CDR3 is TGTGCCAGCAGTCCCCGGGTCCACCATCAGCCCCAGCATTTT. The gene calls are TRBV6-5 and TRBJ1-5; unclear D gene. CDR1 MNHEY and CDR2 SVGAGI come from the germline V gene. V dropped 5 bases and J dropped 5 bases, with 13 bases sitting between them. The CDR3 extends over 14 amino acids.

The chain is built from TRBV12-5 and TRBJ1-3; 9 nucleotides line up with TRBD1. The CDR3 consists of 15 residues. Germline values: CDR1 LGHNT, CDR2 FRNRAP. Trimming took 4 bases from V and 0 from J; bases not matched to a gene: 1. CDR3 residues: CASGWGQGSGNTIYF. For the CDR3, the DNA is TGTGCTAGTGGTTGGGGACAGGGCTCTGGAAACACCATATATTTT.

This CDR3 reads CASSLGGHPYNEQFF. The DNA of the CDR3 is TGTGCCAGCAGCTTAGGGGGACACCCATACAATGAGCAGTTCTTC. V and J are TRBV7-9 and TRBJ2-1, with D possibly matching TRBD1 (6 bases). The CDR3 extends over 15 amino acids. V was pared by 1 base and J by 4 bases, with 11 bases between. Looked up from germline, CDR1 is SEHNR and CDR2 is FQNEAQ (reference sequence).

The chain links TRBV6-6 to TRBJ1-4, with a possible D match to TRBD1 (6 bases). Trimming removed 0 bases at V and 5 bases at J, with 10 bases between. The CDR3 length is 15 residues. Germline lookup yields CDR1 MNHNY and CDR2 SVGAGI (reference sequence). CDR3 residues: CASSYSSTGNEKLFF. CDR3 DNA: TGTGCCAGCAGTTACTCGAGTACAGGGAATGAAAAACTGTTTTTT.

J is TRBJ1-2 and V is TRBV30, with 7 bases identical to TRBD1. The CDR3 runs to 13 residues. With V trimmed by 2 bases and J by 2 bases, 2 bases remained unmatched. Germline V gene lookup returns CDR1 GTSNPN and CDR2 SVGIG (reference sequence). Here the CDR3 reads CAWSTGDNYGYTF. CDR3 sequence (DNA): TGTGCCTGGAGTACAGGGGACAACTATGGCTACACCTTC.

The gene calls are TRBV10-2 and TRBJ2-7; D not resolved. The V gene's germline CDR1 is WSHSY and CDR2 SAAADI. The V end was cut by 3 bases, the J end by 5 bases, with 2 bases between. This CDR3 has 10 residues. CDR3 nucleotides: TGCGCCAGCAGTGATAACGAGCAGTACTTC. Translated, it gives CASSDNEQYF.